The T cell receptor (beta chain) under discussion was sequenced for a study of cytomegalovirus exposure and HLA in healthy donors. The CDR3 consists of 15 residues. Germline V gene lookup returns CDR1 SGHRS and CDR2 YFSETQ. V dropped 6 bases and J dropped 4; count of bases not matched to a gene: 10. Primers included in the PCR were 60 Vbeta and 13 Jbeta primers. TCRdb's table, derived via immunoSEQ multiplex PCR, lists solely in-frame clones and lacks some. The profile shows roughly 100,000 clones, 74% of them singletons. The chain has TRBV5-1 and TRBJ2-1; 7 bases match TRBD2. Source material: PBMCs. The clonotype was recovered from a man aged 45-65 years in good health and CMV-seropositive. The CDR3 region is CASTPGLADYNEQFF. The CDR3 DNA reads as TGCGCCAGCACCCCCGGGCTAGCGGATTACAATGAGCAGTTCTTC.